The 23 T cell receptor beta chains below come from one sample, sequenced in a study of cytomegalovirus exposure and HLA in healthy donors. PCR primers comprised 60 Vbeta and 13 Jbeta primers. The repertoire was sequenced with immunoSEQ multiplex PCR; TCRdb's copy has only in-frame clones and lacks some. The sample yields 100,000 to 150,000 clones, approximately 80% seen once. Sequencing was done on a sample of PBMCs. These TCRs come from a man aged 45-60 years in good health and CMV-seronegative.

This chain joins TRBV27 and TRBJ2-5, with 12 nucleotides matching TRBD2. Germline V gene lookup returns CDR1 MNHEY and CDR2 SMNVEV (reference sequence). The CDR3 spans 16 residues. V was clipped by 8 bases and J by 5 bases; unmatched bases: 12. The CDR3 here is CASGRTSGAARETQYF. The CDR3 DNA sequence: TGTGCCAGCGGGAGGACTAGCGGGGCCGCACGGGAGACCCAGTACTTC.

The chain has TRBV30 and TRBJ2-1, with TRBD2 identical over 8 bases. The V segment lost 1 base and the J segment 7 bases; nucleotides outside the gene matches: 0. CDR3 length: 12 residues. The germline CDR1 and CDR2 sequences are GTSNPN and SVGIG (reference sequence). This CDR3 reads CAWSASGNEQFF. CDR3 DNA sequence: TGTGCCTGGAGTGCTAGCGGGAATGAGCAGTTCTTC.

This clone came up a few times. This sequence joins TRBV2 and TRBJ1-1; D call uncertain. Germline CDR1 and CDR2: SNHLY and FYNNEI. Trimming left V 7 bases short and J 3 bases short, with 9 bases between. CDR3 length: 12 amino acids. This CDR3 reads CASKAAHTEAFF. For the CDR3, the DNA is TGTGCCAGCAAGGCAGCGCACACTGAAGCTTTCTTT.

The V gene is TRBV27, the J gene TRBJ1-1; maybe TRBD1 (5 bases). This CDR3 region has 16 residues. V was trimmed by 2 bases and J by 0 bases, leaving 13 bases between them. Germline CDR1 MNHEY, CDR2 SMNVEV (reference sequence). The CDR3 loop reads CASSLGGGILNTEAFF. In DNA, the CDR3 is TGTGCCAGCAGTTTAGGGGGGGGGATTCTGAACACTGAAGCTTTCTTT.

The gene calls are TRBV19 and TRBJ1-2, with TRBD1 identical over 7 bases. Germline CDR1 and CDR2: LNHDA and SQIVND (reference sequence). Unmatched junction bases numbered 6, after V lost 5 bases and J lost 3 bases. The length of the CDR3 is 14 residues. The CDR3 here is CASSSQGGYYGYTF. Written as DNA, the CDR3 is TGTGCCAGTAGTTCCCAGGGGGGATACTATGGCTACACCTTC.

The rearrangement links TRBV5-1 to TRBJ2-3; no clear D gene. Trimming stripped 4 bases from V and 2 bases from J, with 8 bases between. There are 13 residues in the CDR3. Germline CDR1 is SGHRS and CDR2 is YFSETQ. The CDR3 protein is CASSLPSTDTQYF. The CDR3 nucleotides read TGCGCCAGCAGCCTCCCCTCCACAGATACGCAGTATTTT.

This clone has more than one count but fewer than ten. V gene TRBV6-5 combines with J gene TRBJ1-1; 7 bases map to TRBD1. V gave up 4 bases and J gave up 11 bases; unmatched junction bases: 7. In germline, CDR1 is MNHEY, CDR2 SVGAGI. The CDR3 spans 12 residues. CDR3 loop: CASSFSTGAAFF. The CDR3 DNA is TGTGCCAGCAGTTTCTCCACAGGGGCGGCTTTCTTT.

The chain recombines TRBV10-3 with TRBJ2-6; 8 bases agree with TRBD1. CDR1 is ENHRY and CDR2 is SYGVKD in the germline V gene. Trimming took 5 bases from V and 9 from J; bases not matched to a gene: 12. The CDR3 consists of 16 residues. CDR3 region: CAISPDRGLFVNVLTF. The CDR3 DNA follows: TGTGCCATCAGTCCCGACAGGGGACTTTTCGTCAACGTCCTGACTTTC.

This chain links TRBV9 with TRBJ2-6; D possibly corresponds to TRBD2 (6 bases). Germline V gene sequence: CDR1 SGDLS, CDR2 YYNGEE. This CDR3 is 17 amino acids long. Between the trimmed V and J ends, which lost 0 bases and 0 bases, there was a span of 10 bases. The CDR3 sequence: CASSVAAGSSGANVLTF. DNA of the CDR3: TGTGCCAGCAGCGTAGCTGCCGGGAGCTCTGGGGCCAACGTCCTGACTTTC.

The chain couples TRBV7-9 to TRBJ1-1, with TRBD1 matching 8 bases. Germline V gene sequence: CDR1 SEHNR, CDR2 FQNEAQ (reference sequence). This CDR3 has 13 amino acids. V lost 6 bases, J lost 8 bases, and 8 bases stayed unmatched. CDR3 bases: TGTGCCAGCAGGTCCCCAGGGGGCCCGGAAGCTTTCTTT. This encodes CASRSPGGPEAFF. Looking up the rest from reference TRBV7-9 and TRBJ1-1 gives the full variable domain: DTGVSQNPRHKITKRGQNVTFRCDPISEHNRLYWYRQTLGQGPEFLTYFQNEAQLEKSRLLSDRFSAERPKGSFSTLEIQRTEQGDSAMYLCASRSPGGPEAFFGQGTRLTVV.

The chain is built from TRBV5-1 and TRBJ2-7; 7 nucleotides match TRBD1. Per the germline V gene, CDR1 is SGHRS and CDR2 is YFSETQ. The CDR3 runs to 14 residues. The J segment lost 1 base and the V segment lost 3 bases, leaving 4 bases of the junction unmatched. CDR3 in DNA: TGCGCCAGCAGCTCCGACAGGGATTCCTACGAGCAGTACTTC. Protein sequence: CASSSDRDSYEQYF.

V and J are TRBV19 and TRBJ1-2; 9 bases match TRBD1. CDR1 is LNHDA and CDR2 is SQIVND in the germline V gene (reference sequence). The CDR3 sequence is 15 residues long. V lost 5 bases, J lost 3 bases, and 7 bases stayed unmatched. CDR3: CASSGPGQGDYGYTF. The CDR3 DNA sequence: TGTGCCAGTAGTGGGCCGGGACAGGGCGACTATGGCTACACCTTC.

The rearrangement links TRBV4-2 to TRBJ2-7, with D possibly being TRBD2 (6 bases). This CDR3 has 16 residues. The V gene's germline CDR1 is LGHNA and CDR2 YNFKEQ. V lost 3 bases, J lost 2 bases, and 17 bases lay in between. CDR3 sequence reads: CASSHPAGLDPYEQYF. The CDR3 nucleotides are TGTGCCAGCAGCCATCCCGCGGGGCTGGACCCCTACGAGCAGTACTTC.

The rearrangement joins TRBV30 to TRBJ1-1; 7 bases fit TRBD1. V shed 4 bases, J shed 0 bases, and the junction held 5 bases outside the gene matches. Germline CDR1 GTSNPN, CDR2 SVGIG (reference sequence). This CDR3 has 14 amino acids. Here the CDR3 reads CAWTRQGLNTEAFF. In nucleotides, the CDR3 is TGTGCCTGGACCCGACAGGGTCTGAACACTGAAGCTTTCTTT.

This chain joins TRBV4-1 and TRBJ1-6; D remains unclear. Germline CDR1 and CDR2: MGHRA and YSYEKL. The CDR3 is made up of 15 amino acids. V was trimmed by 1 base and J by 5 bases, leaving 9 bases between them. The CDR3 protein is CASSQATADNSPLHF. CDR3 in DNA: TGCGCCAGCAGCCAAGCTACAGCGGATAATTCACCCCTCCACTTT.

The chain recombines TRBV2 with TRBJ1-2; D remains unclear. The CDR3 sequence is 13 residues long. Germline V lookup: CDR1 SNHLY, CDR2 FYNNEI. The ends were cut back, 2 bases at V and 5 bases at J, with 9 bases in the middle. CDR3 amino acids: CASSEPTGYGYTF. Here the CDR3 DNA reads TGTGCCAGCAGTGAACCCACGGGGTATGGCTACACCTTC.

J is TRBJ1-5 and V is TRBV19; D possibly corresponds to TRBD1 (5 bases). Germline V lookup: CDR1 LNHDA, CDR2 SQIVND (reference sequence). The CDR3 loop spans 15 amino acids. Trimming left V 7 bases short and J 2 bases short, with 15 bases between. Here the CDR3 reads CASTNQGLRNQPQHF. CDR3 coding DNA: TGTGCCAGTACCAATCAGGGTCTGCGCAATCAGCCCCAGCATTTT.

The chain couples TRBV4-3 to TRBJ1-2; D is possibly TRBD1 (6 bases). In germline, CDR1 is LGHNA, CDR2 YSLEER. The CDR3 totals 16 residues. The V end was cut by 0 bases, the J end by 8 bases, with 19 bases between. This CDR3 is CASSQDWGPTFSGYTF. Here the CDR3 DNA reads TGCGCCAGCAGCCAAGATTGGGGGCCGACATTTTCAGGCTACACCTTC.

The rearrangement uses TRBV5-1 and TRBJ1-1, with 10 bases matching TRBD1. The CDR3 covers 14 residues. Germline-derived CDR1 and CDR2 are SGHRS and YFSETQ. The junction had 4 bases not matched to a gene; V was cut back by 3 bases and J by 5 bases. In DNA, the CDR3 is TGCGCCAGCAGCTCCCCGGGACAGGGGACTGAAGCTTTCTTT. It encodes CASSSPGQGTEAFF.

In the case of this clone: The junction differs from germline at one of its ends, possibly a read error. This chain uses TRBV7-7 with TRBJ2-1; 12 bases align to TRBD2. Germline CDR1 SSHAT, CDR2 FNYEAQ (reference sequence). This CDR3 spans 16 amino acids. Written as DNA, the CDR3 is TGTGCTAGCAGCTTAGCAGGACTAGCGGGGTACAATGAGCAGTTCTTC. Protein sequence: CASSLAGLAGYNEQFF. The full variable domain, with the rest looked up from reference TRBV7-7 and TRBJ2-1, is GAGVSQSPRYKVTKRGQDVTLRCDPISSHATLYWYQQALGQGPEFLTYFNYEAQPDKSGLPSDRFSAERPEGSISTLTIQRTEQRDSAMYRCASSLAGLAGYNEQFFGPGTRLTVL.

This chain joins TRBV9 and TRBJ2-7, with 7 bases matching TRBD2. This CDR3 contains 14 residues. V was clipped by 4 bases and J by 2 bases; unmatched bases: 6. Germline assignment: CDR1 SGDLS and CDR2 YYNGEE. The CDR3 reads CASSPTSSPYEQYF. The CDR3 DNA follows: TGTGCCAGCAGCCCGACTAGCAGTCCCTACGAGCAGTACTTC.

The chain is built from TRBV2 and TRBJ1-4; D uncertain. The CDR3 has 13 amino acids. V was trimmed by 9 bases and J by 4 bases, leaving 12 bases between them. CDR1 SNHLY and CDR2 FYNNEI come from the germline V gene. CDR3: CASYRTFNEKLFF. The CDR3, as DNA: TGTGCCAGTTACAGAACCTTTAATGAAAAACTGTTTTTT.

V gene TRBV18 combines with J gene TRBJ2-5; TRBD2 is a possible D gene (5 bases). Germline values: CDR1 KGHSH, CDR2 LQKENI. This CDR3 spans 14 amino acids. Trimming shortened V by 4 bases and J by 1 base, and 10 bases separated the two germline ends. Here the CDR3 reads CASSQTGSQETQYF. In DNA form, the CDR3 reads TGTGCCAGCTCACAAACGGGGAGCCAAGAGACCCAGTACTTC.